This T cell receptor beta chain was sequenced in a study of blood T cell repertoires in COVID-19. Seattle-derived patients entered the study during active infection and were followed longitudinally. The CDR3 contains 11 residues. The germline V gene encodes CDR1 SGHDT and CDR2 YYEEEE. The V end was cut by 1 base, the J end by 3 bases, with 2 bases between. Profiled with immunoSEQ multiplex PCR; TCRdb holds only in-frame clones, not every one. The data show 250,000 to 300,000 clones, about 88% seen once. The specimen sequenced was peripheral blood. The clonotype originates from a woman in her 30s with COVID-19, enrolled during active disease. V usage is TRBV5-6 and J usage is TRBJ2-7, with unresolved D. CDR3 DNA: TGTGCCAGCAGCTTGCACTACGAGCAGTACTTC. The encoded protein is CASSLHYEQYF.